This TCR beta chain was profiled in a study of blood T cells in healthy people across ages. Study-wide findings and caveats: The lack of PBMC sorting stopped any conclusive naive versus antigen-experienced comparison. Possibly confounding the expanded clonotype changes was the fact that donor CMV status was unknown. Across samples, TCR beta diversity tracked strongly with naive T cell percentage.

There are a few counts of this clonotype. The antigen remains undetermined. The CDR3 covers 14 residues. CDR1 and CDR2 from the germline V gene are SQVTM and ANQGSEA. For the second PCR, which ran for roughly 6 to 11 cycles, a sample-barcoded 5' primer and a J-beta primer mix were used. Every molecule of cDNA carried a tag from a template-switch adaptor with 12 random nucleotides. TCRdb ran MiXCR on the 5' RACE reads and lists one entry per CDR3 protein. The table has approximately 800,000 distinct CDR3 sequences, approximately 67% seen once. Input material: blood. The chain employs TRBV29-1 and TRBJ2-1, with TRBD1 matching over 11 bases. This TCR came from a man between 25 and 39 years old in good health. In DNA, the CDR3 is TGCAGTTCCTCCGGACAGGGGGCGTCAAATGAGCAGTTCTTC. As protein: CSSSGQGASNEQFF.